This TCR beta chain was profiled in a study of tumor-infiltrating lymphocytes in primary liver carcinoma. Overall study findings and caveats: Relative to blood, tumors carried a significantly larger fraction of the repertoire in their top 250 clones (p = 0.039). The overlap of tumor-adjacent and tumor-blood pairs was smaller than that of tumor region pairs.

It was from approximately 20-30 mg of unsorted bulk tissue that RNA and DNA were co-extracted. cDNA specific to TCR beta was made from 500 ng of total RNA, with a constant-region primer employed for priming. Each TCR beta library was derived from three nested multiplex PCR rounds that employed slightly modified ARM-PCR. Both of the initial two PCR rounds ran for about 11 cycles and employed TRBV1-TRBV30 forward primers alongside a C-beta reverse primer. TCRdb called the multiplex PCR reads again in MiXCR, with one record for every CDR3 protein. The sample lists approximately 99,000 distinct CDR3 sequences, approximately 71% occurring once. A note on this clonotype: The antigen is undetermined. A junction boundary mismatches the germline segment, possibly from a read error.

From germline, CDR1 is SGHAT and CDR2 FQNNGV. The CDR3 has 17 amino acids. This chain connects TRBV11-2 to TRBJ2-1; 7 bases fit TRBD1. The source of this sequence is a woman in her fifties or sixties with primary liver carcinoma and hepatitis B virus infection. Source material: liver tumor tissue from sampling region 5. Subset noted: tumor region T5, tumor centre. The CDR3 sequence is CDSSLRPGQISYNEQFF. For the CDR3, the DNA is TGTGACAGCAGCTTACGACCGGGACAGATATCCTACAATGAGCAGTTCTTC.